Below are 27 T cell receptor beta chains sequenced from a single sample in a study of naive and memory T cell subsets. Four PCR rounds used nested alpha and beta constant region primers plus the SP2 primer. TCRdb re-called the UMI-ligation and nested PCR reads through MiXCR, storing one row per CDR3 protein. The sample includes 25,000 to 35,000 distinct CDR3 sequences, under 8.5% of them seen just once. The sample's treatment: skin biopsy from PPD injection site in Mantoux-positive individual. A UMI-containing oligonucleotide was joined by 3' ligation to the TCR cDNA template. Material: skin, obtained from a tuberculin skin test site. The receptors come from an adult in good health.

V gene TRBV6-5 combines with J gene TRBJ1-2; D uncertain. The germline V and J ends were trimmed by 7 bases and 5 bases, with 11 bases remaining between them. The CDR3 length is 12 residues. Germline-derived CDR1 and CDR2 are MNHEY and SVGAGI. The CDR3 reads CASTQAGYGYTF. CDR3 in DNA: TGTGCCAGCACCCAAGCGGGGTATGGCTACACCTTC.

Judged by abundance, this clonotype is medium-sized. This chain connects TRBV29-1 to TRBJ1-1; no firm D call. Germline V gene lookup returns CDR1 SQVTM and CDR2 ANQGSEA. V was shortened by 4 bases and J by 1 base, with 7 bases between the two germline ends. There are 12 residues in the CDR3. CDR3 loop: CSVGRANTEAFF. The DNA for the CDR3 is TGCAGCGTTGGAAGGGCGAACACTGAAGCTTTCTTT.

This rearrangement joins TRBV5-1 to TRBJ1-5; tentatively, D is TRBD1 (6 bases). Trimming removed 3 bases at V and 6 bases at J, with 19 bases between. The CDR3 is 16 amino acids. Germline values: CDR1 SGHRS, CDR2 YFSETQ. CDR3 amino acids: CASSYDGTTGGQPQHF. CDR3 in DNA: TGCGCCAGCAGCTACGATGGGACAACGGGCGGTCAGCCCCAGCATTTT.

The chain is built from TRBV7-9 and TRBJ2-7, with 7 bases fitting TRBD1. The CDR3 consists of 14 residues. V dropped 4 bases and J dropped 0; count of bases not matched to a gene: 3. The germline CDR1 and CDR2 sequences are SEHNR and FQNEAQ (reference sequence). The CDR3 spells CASSSGQFSYEQYF. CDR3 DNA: TGTGCCAGCAGCTCGGGACAGTTCTCCTACGAGCAGTACTTC.

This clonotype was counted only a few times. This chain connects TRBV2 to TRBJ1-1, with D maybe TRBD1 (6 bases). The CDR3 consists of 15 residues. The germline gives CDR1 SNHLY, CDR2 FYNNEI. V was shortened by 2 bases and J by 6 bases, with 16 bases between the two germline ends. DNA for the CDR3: TGTGCCAGCAGTGAACCGGCAGGGGACTTCGCTGAAGCTTTCTTT. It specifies CASSEPAGDFAEAFF.

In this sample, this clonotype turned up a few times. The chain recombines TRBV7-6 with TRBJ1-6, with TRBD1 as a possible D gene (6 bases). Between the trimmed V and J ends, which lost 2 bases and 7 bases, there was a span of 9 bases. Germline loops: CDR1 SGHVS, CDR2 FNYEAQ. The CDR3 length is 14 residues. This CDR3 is CASSLTGRNSPLHF. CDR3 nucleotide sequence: TGTGCCAGCAGCTTAACAGGGAGGAATTCACCCCTCCACTTT.

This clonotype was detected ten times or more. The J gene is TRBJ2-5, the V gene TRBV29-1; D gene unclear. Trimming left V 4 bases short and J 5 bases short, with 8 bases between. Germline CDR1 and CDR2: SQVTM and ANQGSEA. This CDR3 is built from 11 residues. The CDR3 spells CSVVFTETQYF. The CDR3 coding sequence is TGCAGCGTTGTCTTCACGGAGACCCAGTACTTC. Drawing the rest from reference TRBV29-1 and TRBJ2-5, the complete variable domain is SAVISQKPSRDICQRGTSLTIQCQVDSQVTMMFWYRQQPGQSLTLIATANQGSEATYESGFVIDKFPISRPNLTFSTLTVSNMSPEDSSIYLCSVVFTETQYFGPGTRLLVL.

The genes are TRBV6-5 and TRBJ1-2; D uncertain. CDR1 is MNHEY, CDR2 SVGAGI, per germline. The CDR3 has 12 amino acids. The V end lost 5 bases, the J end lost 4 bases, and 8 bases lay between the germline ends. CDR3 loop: CASSLGPYGYTF. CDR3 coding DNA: TGTGCCAGCAGTCTCGGACCCTATGGCTACACCTTC.

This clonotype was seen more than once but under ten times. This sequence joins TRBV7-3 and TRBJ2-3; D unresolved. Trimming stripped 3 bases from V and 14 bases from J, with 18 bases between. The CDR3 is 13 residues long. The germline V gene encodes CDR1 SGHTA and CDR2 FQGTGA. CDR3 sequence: CASSLDGWSARYF. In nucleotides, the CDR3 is TGTGCCAGCAGCTTGGACGGCTGGTCCGCCCGGTATTTT.

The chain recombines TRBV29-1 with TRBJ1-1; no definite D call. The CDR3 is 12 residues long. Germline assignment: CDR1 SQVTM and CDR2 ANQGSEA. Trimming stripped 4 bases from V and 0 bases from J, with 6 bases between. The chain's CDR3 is CSVGRLNTEAFF. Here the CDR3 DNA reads TGCAGCGTTGGCCGGCTGAACACTGAAGCTTTCTTT. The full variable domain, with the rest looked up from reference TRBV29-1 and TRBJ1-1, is SAVISQKPSRDICQRGTSLTIQCQVDSQVTMMFWYRQQPGQSLTLIATANQGSEATYESGFVIDKFPISRPNLTFSTLTVSNMSPEDSSIYLCSVGRLNTEAFFGQGTRLTVV.

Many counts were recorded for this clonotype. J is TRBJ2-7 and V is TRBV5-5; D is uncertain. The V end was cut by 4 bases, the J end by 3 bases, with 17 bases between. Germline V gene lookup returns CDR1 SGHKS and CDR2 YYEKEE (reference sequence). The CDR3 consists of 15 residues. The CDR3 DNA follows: TGTGCCAGCAGCCCGACTCCTCCCCGGTTCTACGAGCAGTACTTC. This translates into CASSPTPPRFYEQYF.

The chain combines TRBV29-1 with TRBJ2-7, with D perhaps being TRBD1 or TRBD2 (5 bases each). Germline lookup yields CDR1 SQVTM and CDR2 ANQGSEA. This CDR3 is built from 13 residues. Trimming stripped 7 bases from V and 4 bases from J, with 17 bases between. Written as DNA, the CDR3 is TGCAGCGCGCAAAGGGACGGTAAATACGAGCAGTACTTC. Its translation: CSAQRDGKYEQYF.

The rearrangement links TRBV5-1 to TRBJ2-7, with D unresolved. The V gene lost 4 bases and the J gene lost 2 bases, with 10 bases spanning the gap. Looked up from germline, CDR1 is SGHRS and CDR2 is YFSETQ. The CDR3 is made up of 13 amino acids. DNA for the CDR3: TGCGCCAGCAGCACGGACCCGGCCTACGAGCAGTACTTC. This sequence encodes CASSTDPAYEQYF.

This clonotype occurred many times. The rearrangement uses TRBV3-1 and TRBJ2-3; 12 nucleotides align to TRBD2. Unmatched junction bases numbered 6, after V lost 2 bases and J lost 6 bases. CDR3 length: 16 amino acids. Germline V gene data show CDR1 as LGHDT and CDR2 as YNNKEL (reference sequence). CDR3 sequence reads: CASSQTASGGADTQYF. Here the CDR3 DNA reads TGTGCCAGCAGCCAAACAGCTAGCGGGGGGGCCGATACGCAGTATTTT.

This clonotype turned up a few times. CDR3 sequence (DNA): TGTGCCAGCAGTTCCGTTTTTGTGGGCGGCTACACCTTC. It codes for CASSSVFVGGYTF. V usage is TRBV12-3 or TRBV12-4 and J usage is TRBJ1-2; D ambiguous. Between the trimmed V and J ends, which lost 4 bases and 8 bases, there was a span of 14 bases. The CDR3 is 13 amino acids.

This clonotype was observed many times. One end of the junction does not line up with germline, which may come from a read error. The CDR3 DNA reads TGTGCCAGCAGCCAGCTCGGAACAGGCTTTTATACAGCCTTC. It is translated as CASSQLGTGFYTAF. The chain combines TRBV3-1 with TRBJ2-7; TRBD1 might be the D (5 bases). Germline V CDR1 and CDR2: LGHDT, YNNKEL (reference sequence). The CDR3 sequence is 14 residues long.

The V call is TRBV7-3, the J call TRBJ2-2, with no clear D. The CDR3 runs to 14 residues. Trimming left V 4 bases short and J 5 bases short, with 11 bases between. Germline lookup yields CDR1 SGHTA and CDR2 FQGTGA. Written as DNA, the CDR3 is TGTGCCAGCAGCTCCCTCCCGGCTACCGGGGAGCTGTTTTTT. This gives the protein CASSSLPATGELFF. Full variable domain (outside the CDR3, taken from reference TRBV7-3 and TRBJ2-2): GAGVSQTPSNKVTEKGKYVELRCDPISGHTALYWYRQSLGQGPEFLIYFQGTGAADDSGLPNDRFFAVRPEGSVSTLKIQRTERGDSAVYLCASSSLPATGELFFGEGSRLTVL.

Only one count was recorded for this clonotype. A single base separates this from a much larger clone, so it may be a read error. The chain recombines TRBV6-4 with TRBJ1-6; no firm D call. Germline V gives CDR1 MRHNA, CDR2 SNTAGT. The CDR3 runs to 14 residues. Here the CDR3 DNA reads TGTGCCAGCAATGACTCGAAATATAATTCACCCCTCCACTTT. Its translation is CASNDSKYNSPLHF.

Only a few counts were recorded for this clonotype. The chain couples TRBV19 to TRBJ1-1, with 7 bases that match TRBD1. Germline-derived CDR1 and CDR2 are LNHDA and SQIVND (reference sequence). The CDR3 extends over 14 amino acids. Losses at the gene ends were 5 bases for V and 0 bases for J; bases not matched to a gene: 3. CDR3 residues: CASSEGALNTEAFF. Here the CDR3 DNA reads TGTGCCAGTAGTGAGGGGGCTCTGAACACTGAAGCTTTCTTT.

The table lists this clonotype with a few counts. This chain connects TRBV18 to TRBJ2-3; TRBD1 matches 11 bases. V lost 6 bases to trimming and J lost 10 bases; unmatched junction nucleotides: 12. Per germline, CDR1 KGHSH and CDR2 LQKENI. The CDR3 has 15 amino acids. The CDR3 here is CASSRGTGGAAAQYF. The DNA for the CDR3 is TGTGCCAGCTCTCGCGGGACAGGGGGGGCGGCGGCGCAGTATTTT.

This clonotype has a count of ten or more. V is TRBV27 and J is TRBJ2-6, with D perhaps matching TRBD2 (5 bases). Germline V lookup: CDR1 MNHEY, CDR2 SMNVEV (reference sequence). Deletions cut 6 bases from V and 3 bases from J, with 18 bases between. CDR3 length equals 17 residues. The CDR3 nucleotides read TGTGCCAGCAGCCGGAGCGGATCACTCCGTGGGGCCAACGTCCTGACTTTC. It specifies CASSRSGSLRGANVLTF.

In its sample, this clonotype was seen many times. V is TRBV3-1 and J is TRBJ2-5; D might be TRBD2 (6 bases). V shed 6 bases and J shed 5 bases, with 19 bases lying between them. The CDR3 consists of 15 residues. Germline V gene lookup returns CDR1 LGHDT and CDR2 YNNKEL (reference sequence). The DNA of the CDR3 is TGTGCCAGCAGTCGCCCCGGGACTCCAGGCGAGACCCAGTACTTC. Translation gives CASSRPGTPGETQYF.

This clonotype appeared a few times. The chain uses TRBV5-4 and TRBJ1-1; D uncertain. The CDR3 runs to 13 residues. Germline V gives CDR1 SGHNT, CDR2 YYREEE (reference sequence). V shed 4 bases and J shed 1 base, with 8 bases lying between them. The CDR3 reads CASSPRQNTEAFF. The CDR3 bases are TGTGCCAGCAGCCCCCGACAGAACACTGAAGCTTTCTTT.

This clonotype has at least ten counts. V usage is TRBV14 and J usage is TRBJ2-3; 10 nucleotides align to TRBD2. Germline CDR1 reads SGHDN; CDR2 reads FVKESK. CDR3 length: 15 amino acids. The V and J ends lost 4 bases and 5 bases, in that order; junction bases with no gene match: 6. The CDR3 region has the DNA TGTGCCAGCAGCCCGCTAGCGGGGGTAGGAGATACGCAGTATTTT. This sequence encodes CASSPLAGVGDTQYF. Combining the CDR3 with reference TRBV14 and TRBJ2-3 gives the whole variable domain EAGVTQFPSHSVIEKGQTVTLRCDPISGHDNLYWYRRVMGKEIKFLLHFVKESKQDESGMPNNRFLAERTGGTYSTLKVQPAELEDSGVYFCASSPLAGVGDTQYFGPGTRLTVL.

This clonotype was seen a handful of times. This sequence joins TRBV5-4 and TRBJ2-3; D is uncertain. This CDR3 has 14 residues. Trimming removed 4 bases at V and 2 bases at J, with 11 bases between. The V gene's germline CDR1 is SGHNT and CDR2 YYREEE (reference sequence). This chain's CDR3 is CASSPVPSTDTQYF. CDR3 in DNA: TGTGCCAGCAGCCCCGTTCCCTCCACAGATACGCAGTATTTT.

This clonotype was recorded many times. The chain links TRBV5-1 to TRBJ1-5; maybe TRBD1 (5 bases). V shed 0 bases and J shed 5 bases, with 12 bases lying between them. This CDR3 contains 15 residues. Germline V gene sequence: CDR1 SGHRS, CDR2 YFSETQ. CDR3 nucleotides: TGCGCCAGCAGCTTGGTCGGGGGTCCGGATCAGCCCCAGCATTTT. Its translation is CASSLVGGPDQPQHF.

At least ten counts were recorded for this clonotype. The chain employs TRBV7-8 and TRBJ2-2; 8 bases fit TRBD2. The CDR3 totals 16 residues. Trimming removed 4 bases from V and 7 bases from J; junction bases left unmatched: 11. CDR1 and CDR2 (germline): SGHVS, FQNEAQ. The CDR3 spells CASSSSAGGLSGELFF. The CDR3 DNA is TGTGCCAGCAGCTCCTCGGCGGGGGGCTTGAGCGGGGAGCTGTTTTTT.